What follows are 23 T cell receptor beta chains derived from one specimen sequenced in a study of technical replicates of blood from several donors. Sequencing used immunoSEQ multiplex PCR; TCRdb keeps in-frame clones, though not all of them. The sample lists about 16,000 clones, around nine tenths seen once, with 11% in the top ten. Material for sequencing was PBMCs. These receptors originate from a human donor in good health.

The V call is TRBV19, the J call TRBJ1-2; 8 bases are a match to TRBD1. Unmatched junction bases numbered 7, after V lost 5 bases and J lost 2 bases. CDR1 is LNHDA, CDR2 SQIVND, per germline (reference sequence). This CDR3 is 15 amino acids long. CDR3 sequence: CASSFQDRDNYGYTF. The DNA of the CDR3 is TGTGCCAGTAGTTTCCAGGACAGGGACAACTATGGCTACACCTTC.

This clone has only a few counts. The chain combines TRBV30 with TRBJ2-7, with 8 bases lining up with TRBD2. The CDR3 loop spans 14 amino acids. The J segment lost 3 bases and the V segment lost 5 bases, leaving 9 bases of the junction unmatched. Germline values: CDR1 GTSNPN, CDR2 SVGIG (reference sequence). CDR3 bases: TGTGCCTGGGGTAGCGGGACGGCCCACTACGAGCAGTACTTC. It is translated as CAWGSGTAHYEQYF. Together with reference TRBV30 and TRBJ2-7, the CDR3 gives the full variable domain: SQTIHQWPATLVQPVGSPLSLECTVEGTSNPNLYWYRQAAGRGLQLLFYSVGIGQISSEVPQNLSASRPQDRQFILSSKKLLLSDSGFYLCAWGSGTAHYEQYFGPGTRLTVT.

This rearrangement joins TRBV9 to TRBJ1-2; TRBD1 might be the D (6 bases). V was trimmed by 4 bases and J by 3 bases, leaving 16 bases between them. The CDR3 is 15 amino acids. The germline V gene has CDR1 SGDLS and CDR2 YYNGEE. The CDR3 DNA reads TGTGCCAGCAGCACCGATAGGGACACCTACTATGGCTACACCTTC. Translated, it gives CASSTDRDTYYGYTF.

In nucleotides, the CDR3 is TGTGCCAGCAGCTTACAGGGGTGGGGCGCTTATAACACTGAAGCTTTCTTT. It encodes CASSLQGWGAYNTEAFF. The gene calls are TRBV7-8 and TRBJ1-1, with D possibly matching TRBD1 (6 bases). Per germline, CDR1 SGHVS and CDR2 FQNEAQ. V lost 2 bases, J lost 2 bases, and 18 bases lay in between. The CDR3 has 17 residues.

The chain is built from TRBV5-1 and TRBJ1-2; unclear D gene. Germline V CDR1 and CDR2: SGHRS, YFSETQ. V dropped 0 bases and J dropped 2 bases, with 8 bases sitting between them. This CDR3 has 14 amino acids. The CDR3 DNA follows: TGCGCCAGCAGCTTGGCCGAGGGAAACTATGGCTACACCTTC. Its protein is CASSLAEGNYGYTF.

The V gene is TRBV7-2, the J gene TRBJ2-1, with D maybe TRBD2 (6 bases). V was clipped by 6 bases and J by 8 bases, with 20 bases between them. The CDR3 runs 15 residues. The V gene's germline CDR1 is SGHTA and CDR2 FQGNSA. Written as DNA, the CDR3 is TGTGCCAGCAGTCTATCTAGCGTAATGCAATATGAGCAGTTCTTC. Protein product: CASSLSSVMQYEQFF.

This clone was seen only once. The chain couples TRBV2 to TRBJ2-1; D gene ambiguous. The CDR3 extends over 14 amino acids. CDR1 is SNHLY, CDR2 FYNNEI, per germline. V shed 7 bases and J shed 0 bases, with 10 bases lying between them. CDR3 DNA: TGTGCCAGCAATGACCCCGGCTCCTACAATGAGCAGTTCTTC. It yields the protein CASNDPGSYNEQFF. The whole variable domain, remainder taken from reference TRBV2 and TRBJ2-1, is EPEVTQTPSHQVTQMGQEVILRCVPISNHLYFYWYRQILGQKVEFLVSFYNNEISEKSEIFDDQFSVERPDGSNFTLKIRSTKLEDSAMYFCASNDPGSYNEQFFGPGTRLTVL.

The chain uses TRBV4-2 and TRBJ2-1, with 11 bases fitting TRBD2. Germline V lookup: CDR1 LGHNA, CDR2 YNFKEQ. This CDR3 has 17 amino acids. Trimming cost V 4 bases and J 1 base; bases outside gene matches: 6. CDR3 sequence reads: CASSPYTSGSSYNEQFF. Here the CDR3 DNA reads TGTGCCAGCAGCCCGTACACTAGCGGGAGTTCCTACAATGAGCAGTTCTTC.

This clone was seen only once. The rearrangement joins TRBV7-3 to TRBJ2-3, with D perhaps TRBD2 (6 bases). V was shortened by 4 bases and J by 4 bases, with 12 bases between the two germline ends. The CDR3 totals 14 residues. Germline loops: CDR1 SGHTA, CDR2 FQGTGA. CDR3 region: CASSSERAADTQYF. The DNA for the CDR3 is TGTGCCAGCAGCTCTGAGCGGGCGGCAGATACGCAGTATTTT.

This chain uses TRBV7-9 with TRBJ1-2; D remains unclear. There are 15 residues in the CDR3. V gave up 3 bases and J gave up 4 bases, with 15 bases separating them. Germline V gives CDR1 SEHNR, CDR2 FQNEAQ (reference sequence). The CDR3 spells CASSFAQPVPYGYTF. CDR3 DNA sequence: TGTGCCAGCAGCTTCGCACAGCCAGTGCCCTATGGCTACACCTTC.

V is TRBV5-1 and J is TRBJ2-2, with D tentatively TRBD2 (5 bases). Germline V CDR1 and CDR2: SGHRS, YFSETQ. This CDR3 has 14 residues. Trimming removed 2 bases at V and 2 bases at J, with 7 bases between. The chain's CDR3 is CASSLRTNTGELFF. The CDR3, as DNA: TGCGCCAGCAGCTTAAGGACTAACACCGGGGAGCTGTTTTTT.

The chain has TRBV6-1 and TRBJ1-2; TRBD1 agrees at 10 bases. V was clipped by 4 bases and J by 3 bases; unmatched bases: 5. This CDR3 has 15 amino acids. CDR1 and CDR2 from the germline V gene are MNHNS and SASEGT. DNA for the CDR3: TGTGCCAGCAGTGTCGGGACAGGGGAATACTATGGCTACACCTTC. Translation: CASSVGTGEYYGYTF.

V is TRBV6-1 and J is TRBJ1-5; TRBD1 might be the D (5 bases). The CDR3 sequence is 19 residues long. V lost 4 bases and J lost 6, with 28 bases in between. Germline V gene lookup returns CDR1 MNHNS and CDR2 SASEGT. CDR3 amino acids: CASSARAAAYAQGGQPQHF. For the CDR3, the DNA is TGTGCCAGCAGTGCCCGGGCGGCAGCATACGCCCAGGGAGGTCAGCCCCAGCATTTT.

The gene calls are TRBV10-2 and TRBJ1-1, with TRBD1 as a possible D gene (6 bases). The CDR3 is 14 amino acids. CDR1 is WSHSY, CDR2 SAAADI, per germline. V was pared by 1 base and J by 6 bases, with 12 bases between. For the CDR3, the DNA is TGCGCCAGCAGTGAGTTGGGGGGGCGGGCTGAAGCTTTCTTT. As protein: CASSELGGRAEAFF.

The genes are TRBV25-1 and TRBJ2-7, with 7 nucleotides matching TRBD1. This CDR3 has 15 amino acids. Germline CDR1 and CDR2: MGHDK and SYGVNS. Germline trimming cut 3 bases from V and 1 base from J; bases unmatched to any gene: 6. CDR3 sequence reads: CASSDPARGSYEQYF. The CDR3 DNA follows: TGTGCCAGCAGTGATCCCGCCAGGGGGTCCTACGAGCAGTACTTC.

This chain joins TRBV11-2 and TRBJ2-7; D not resolved. Germline V gene sequence: CDR1 SGHAT, CDR2 FQNNGV. This CDR3 is built from 14 residues. Trimming cost V 4 bases and J 0 bases, with 10 bases left between them. The CDR3 reads CASSSLRFSYEQYF. In nucleotides, the CDR3 is TGTGCCAGCAGCTCCCTCAGATTCTCCTACGAGCAGTACTTC.

The genes are TRBV6-6 and TRBJ1-4; 7 nucleotides line up with TRBD1. CDR1 is MNHNY, CDR2 SVGAGI, per germline (reference sequence). CDR3 length equals 16 residues. V lost 2 bases to trimming and J lost 3 bases; unmatched junction nucleotides: 6. The CDR3 here is CASSYDRVDSNEKLFF. CDR3 coding DNA: TGTGCCAGCAGTTACGACAGGGTGGATTCTAATGAAAAACTGTTTTTT.

The V call is TRBV18, the J call TRBJ2-7; 15 bases map to TRBD2. This CDR3 is built from 16 residues. CDR1 is KGHSH, CDR2 LQKENI, per germline. The V segment lost 6 bases and the J segment 5 bases; nucleotides outside the gene matches: 8. Here the CDR3 DNA reads TGTGCCAGCTCTGCTGGGACTAGCGGGAGGCAGGACGAGCAGTACTTC. Translation gives CASSAGTSGRQDEQYF.

The rearrangement links TRBV7-6 to TRBJ2-3; 7 positions match TRBD2. Unmatched junction bases numbered 9, after V lost 5 bases and J lost 4 bases. Germline-derived CDR1 and CDR2 are SGHVS and FNYEAQ. This CDR3 comprises 15 residues. CDR3: CASSPPGGLADTQYF. In DNA form, the CDR3 reads TGTGCCAGCAGCCCACCAGGCGGACTAGCAGATACGCAGTATTTT.

The chain links TRBV5-1 to TRBJ2-4, with a weak D call TRBD1 (6 bases). V shed 4 bases and J shed 6 bases, with 14 bases lying between them. The CDR3 has 14 amino acids. The germline gives CDR1 SGHRS, CDR2 YFSETQ. The DNA for the CDR3 is TGCGCCAGCAGCGATGGGGGCCCCGGAAACATTCAGTACTTC. It codes for CASSDGGPGNIQYF.

The rearrangement joins TRBV11-2 to TRBJ2-7; 10 bases match TRBD1. The CDR3 consists of 13 residues. Germline V CDR1 and CDR2: SGHAT, FQNNGV. The ends lost 6 bases at V and 12 bases at J; junction bases unmatched: 11. DNA for the CDR3: TGTGCCAGCAGTAACCGGGACAGGGGTAATGTGTACTTC. Translated, it gives CASSNRDRGNVYF.

As concerns this clone: An end of the junction does not agree with germline; a read error may underlie this. The rearrangement joins TRBV2 to TRBJ2-5, with 7 bases aligning to TRBD2. This CDR3 comprises 16 residues. The V gene's germline CDR1 is SNHLY and CDR2 FYNNEI. The CDR3 bases are TGTGCCAGCAGTGGCTATGGGGGGAGGGGCCAAGAGGCCCAGTACTTC. It is translated as CASSGYGGRGQEAQYF.

This clone was seen a handful of times. J is TRBJ1-1 and V is TRBV7-3; 9 bases map to TRBD1. There are 15 residues in the CDR3. Per the germline V gene, CDR1 is SGHTA and CDR2 is FQGTGA. Unmatched junction bases numbered 6, after V lost 1 base and J lost 6 bases. The CDR3: CASSLNPGQGSEAFF. For the CDR3, the DNA is TGTGCCAGCAGCTTAAATCCGGGACAGGGTTCTGAAGCTTTCTTT.